This T cell receptor (beta chain) was captured in a study of spatial heterogeneity in lung cancer. Regarding the study as a whole: The number of expanded tumor alpha and beta chains correlated with mutation number. Alpha and beta chain coverage of tumor T cells was estimated at about 7.3% and 13%, respectively.

The CDR3 is 17 amino acids. Per germline, CDR1 MNHEY and CDR2 SVGAGI. Losses at the gene ends were 0 bases for V and 11 bases for J; bases not matched to a gene: 18. The table lists this clonotype with many counts. Its antigen is unidentified. Individually, TCR cDNA molecules were each labelled with a unique molecular identifier. TCRdb independently ran MiXCR on the 5' RACE reads; one entry per CDR3 protein. The sample lists about 13,000 distinct CDR3 sequences, around 6.6% occurring once. The time point denotes: sample taken at primary tumor resection. The donors were 55 to 85 patients with non-small cell lung cancer that was early-stage and untreated. Whole RNA obtained from tumor, nontumor lung or frozen PBMC underwent sequencing without sorting.

The TCR originated in a female donor with early-stage non-small cell lung cancer. The source was lung tumor tissue, collected at surgery. The chain links TRBV6-5 to TRBJ1-1, with 7 bases fitting TRBD1. Here the CDR3 DNA reads TGTGCCAGCAGTTACTCGAAGCTGGGACAGTGGGCCGGTGGGGCTTTCTTT. This codes for CASSYSKLGQWAGGAFF.